The sequence of this TCR beta chain was determined in a study of CD8 T cells in Susac syndrome. CD8+ and CD4+ T cells from blood underwent TCR beta sequencing, which was carried out in a high-throughput format. Healthy donors, matched for age and sex, constituted the control group. RNA totalling about 0.5 to 1 ug underwent reverse transcription with random hexamers. TCRdb used MiXCR to reprocess the immunoSEQ multiplex PCR reads, holding one entry per CDR3 protein. The table shows roughly 200,000 distinct CDR3 sequences, with about 95% occurring only once. The V and J ends lost 3 bases and 1 base respectively, with 10 bases between them. This CDR3 region has 15 residues.

This clonotype was sampled from a human donor in good health. The sample consisted of CD4+ T cells from PBMCs. The chain has TRBV12-3 or TRBV12-4 and TRBJ2-1; the D is unclear. This chain's CDR3 is CASSFPPPSYNEQFF. Written as DNA, the CDR3 is TGTGCCAGCAGTTTCCCCCCACCTTCCTACAATGAGCAGTTCTTC.